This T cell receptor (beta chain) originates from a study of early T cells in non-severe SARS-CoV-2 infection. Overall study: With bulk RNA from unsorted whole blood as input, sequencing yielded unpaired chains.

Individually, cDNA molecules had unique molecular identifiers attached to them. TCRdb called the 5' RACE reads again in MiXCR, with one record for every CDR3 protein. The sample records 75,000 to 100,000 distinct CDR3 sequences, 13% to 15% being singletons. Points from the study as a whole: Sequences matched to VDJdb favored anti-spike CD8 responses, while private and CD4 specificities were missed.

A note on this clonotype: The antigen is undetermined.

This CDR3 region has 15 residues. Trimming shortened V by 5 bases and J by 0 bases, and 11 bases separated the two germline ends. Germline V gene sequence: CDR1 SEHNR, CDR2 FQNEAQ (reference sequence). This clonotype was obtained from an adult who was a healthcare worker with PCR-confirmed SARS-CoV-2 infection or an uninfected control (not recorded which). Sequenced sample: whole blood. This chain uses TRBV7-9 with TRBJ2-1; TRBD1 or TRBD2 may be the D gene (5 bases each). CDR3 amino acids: CASSPPGRSYNEQFF. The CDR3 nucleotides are TGTGCCAGCAGCCCGCCGGGACGCTCCTACAATGAGCAGTTCTTC.